This T cell receptor beta chain comes out of a study of T-cell memory formation after mild COVID-19 (dated by TCRdb to the early 2020s). Describing the broader study: TCR sequence clusters from the two donors were largely donor specific. In two donors, T-cell clones that expanded and contracted after mild COVID-19 were followed by sequencing TCRalpha and TCRbeta repertoires longitudinally. The cohort was made up of two young adult volunteers, one female and one male, who were previously healthy.

This clonotype was seen only a few times. Its antigen specificity is not known. The input lacks base qualities; no much larger clone sits a single base away. Sequencing took place on an Illumina NovaSeq 6000. TCRalpha and TCRbeta cDNA libraries were built by 5'RACE with constant-segment primers, adding sample barcodes and unique molecular identifiers. RNA was extracted from every sample with Trizol reagent. Library amplification was performed in two PCR steps, and a second sample barcode and Illumina TruSeq adapters were introduced in the second step. Sequencing of the libraries was done on an Illumina NovaSeq, producing 2 x 150 bp paired-end reads. Processing in the source paper ran as follows. With migec v1.2.7, reads were demultiplexed and then collapsed into UMI-guided consensus sequences. Using mixcr v2.1.11, UMI consensuses were aligned to TRA and TRB V and J templates and then assembled into clonotypes. Clonotypes were classified as expanded or contracted when called significant by both edgeR and NoisET, with noise models trained on biological replicates. For edgeR calls, the thresholds were a false discovery rate-adjusted p below 0.01 and a log2 fold-change of 1. As an exploratory analysis of dynamics, PCA with hierarchical clustering was applied to max-normalized trajectories of the 1000 most abundant clonotypes. Separately sequenced CD4+ and CD8+ repertoires were used to assign the CD4 or CD8 phenotype of responding clones. TCRdb itself trimmed the public reads at Q25 with fastp, ran MiXCR and retained productive beta chains. Every distinct CDR3 protein forms one entry, paired with its most common genes and DNA. These V and J calls are TCRdb output, not the study's own analysis. This sample comprises roughly 340,000 distinct CDR3 sequences, approximately 22% of them detected only once. Together, the top ten hold around 23% of the sample.

From a lookup of the germline V gene, CDR1 and CDR2 are LGHNA and YNFKEQ. The CDR3 runs 15 residues from the cysteine to the phenylalanine. The DNA shown is the 45-base CDR3, in frame from base 1. The junction shows trimming of 0 bases on V and 2 bases on J, plus 8 bases between the germline ends. Broader findings and caveats from the paper: Whether the second-wave clones peaking on day 37 were SARS-CoV-2 specific was not confirmed. From day 15 to 85, contracting clones showed balanced CD4/CD8 phenotypes, whereas a second wave of clones that expanded from day 15 to 37 leaned towards CD4+. Contracting CD4+ clones appeared mostly in the CM and EM memory subsets, whereas CD8+ clones were enriched in EMRA. Some responding clones were detected in pre-infection memory, suggesting pre-existing cross-reactive memory T cells joined the SARS-CoV-2 response. Only a couple of mild cases were covered by the study, and larger cohorts that include severe cases with pre-infection samples were considered necessary.

Ficoll-Paque density gradient centrifugation was used to isolate PBMCs. This TCR was sampled from a man aged 18-30 years who had mild COVID-19 (a few samples of this study predate the infection). The sample titles of this study are shuffled in the database, so cell type and time point are left out; the donor was told from shared clones. What was sequenced was PBMCs or a T cell subset sorted from them (not recorded which). The chain is made from TRBV4-2 and TRBJ1-5, with no confident D gene call. CDR3 reads: CASSQEGRGNQPQHF. In nucleotide form, the sequence is TGTGCCAGCAGCCAAGAGGGCCGCGGCAATCAGCCCCAGCATTTT.